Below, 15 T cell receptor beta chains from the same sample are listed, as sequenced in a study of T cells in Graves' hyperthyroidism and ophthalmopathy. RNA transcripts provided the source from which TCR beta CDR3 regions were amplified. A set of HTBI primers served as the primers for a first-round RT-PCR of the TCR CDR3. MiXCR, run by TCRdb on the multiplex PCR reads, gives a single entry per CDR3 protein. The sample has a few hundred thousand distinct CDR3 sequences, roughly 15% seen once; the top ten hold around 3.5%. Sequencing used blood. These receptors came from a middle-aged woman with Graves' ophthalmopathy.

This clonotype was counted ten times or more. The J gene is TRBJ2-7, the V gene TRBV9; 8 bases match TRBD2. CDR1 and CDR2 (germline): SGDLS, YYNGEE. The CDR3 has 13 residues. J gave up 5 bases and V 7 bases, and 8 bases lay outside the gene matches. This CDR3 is CASGRGGNDEQYF. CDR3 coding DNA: TGTGCCAGCGGACGCGGGGGGAACGACGAGCAGTACTTC.

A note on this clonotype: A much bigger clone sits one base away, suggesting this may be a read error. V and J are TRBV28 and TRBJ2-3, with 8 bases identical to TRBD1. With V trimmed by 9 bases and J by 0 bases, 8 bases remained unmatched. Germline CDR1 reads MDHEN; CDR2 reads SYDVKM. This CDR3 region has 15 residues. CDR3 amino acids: CASHHGQGSTDTQYF. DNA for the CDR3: TGTGCCAGTCACCACGGACAGGGTAGCACAGATACGCAGTATTTT.

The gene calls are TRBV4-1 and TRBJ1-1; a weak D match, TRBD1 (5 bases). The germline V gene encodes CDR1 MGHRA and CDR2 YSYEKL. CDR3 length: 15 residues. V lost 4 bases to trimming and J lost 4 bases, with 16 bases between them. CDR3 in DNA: TGCGCCAGCAGCCCGAAGGATGTGGGGGGCACTGAAGCTTTCTTT. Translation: CASSPKDVGGTEAFF.

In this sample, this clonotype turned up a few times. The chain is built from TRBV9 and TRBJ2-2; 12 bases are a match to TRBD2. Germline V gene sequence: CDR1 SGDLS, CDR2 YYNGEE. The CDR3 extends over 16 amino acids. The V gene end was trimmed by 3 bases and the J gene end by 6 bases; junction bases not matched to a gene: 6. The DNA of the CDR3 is TGTGCCAGCAGCGGATCGGGACTAGCGGGCGCCGGGGAGCTGTTTTTT. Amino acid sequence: CASSGSGLAGAGELFF.

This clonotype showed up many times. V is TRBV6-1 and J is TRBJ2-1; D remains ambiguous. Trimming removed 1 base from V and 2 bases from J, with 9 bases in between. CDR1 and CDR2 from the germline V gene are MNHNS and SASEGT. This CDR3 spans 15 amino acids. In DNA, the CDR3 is TGTGCCAGCAGTGAAGGGGTACAGCCCTACAATGAGCAGTTCTTC. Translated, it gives CASSEGVQPYNEQFF.

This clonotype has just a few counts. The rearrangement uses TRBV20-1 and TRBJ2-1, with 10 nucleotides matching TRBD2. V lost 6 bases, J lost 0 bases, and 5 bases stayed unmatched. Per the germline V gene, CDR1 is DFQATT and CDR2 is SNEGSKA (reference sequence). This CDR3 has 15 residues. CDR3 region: CSAGSGGASYNEQFF. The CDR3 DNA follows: TGCAGTGCCGGGAGCGGGGGGGCCTCCTACAATGAGCAGTTCTTC.

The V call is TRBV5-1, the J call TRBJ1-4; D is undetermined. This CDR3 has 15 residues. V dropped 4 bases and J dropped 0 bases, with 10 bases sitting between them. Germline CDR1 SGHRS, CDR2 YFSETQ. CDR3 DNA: TGCGCCAGCAGCCCCACCGGGTCAACTAATGAAAAACTGTTTTTT. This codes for CASSPTGSTNEKLFF.

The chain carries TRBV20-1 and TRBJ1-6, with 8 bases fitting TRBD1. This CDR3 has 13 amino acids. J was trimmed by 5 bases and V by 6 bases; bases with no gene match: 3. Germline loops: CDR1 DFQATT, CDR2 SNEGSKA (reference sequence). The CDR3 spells CSAATGDNSPLHF. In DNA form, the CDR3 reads TGCAGTGCAGCGACAGGGGATAATTCACCCCTCCACTTT.

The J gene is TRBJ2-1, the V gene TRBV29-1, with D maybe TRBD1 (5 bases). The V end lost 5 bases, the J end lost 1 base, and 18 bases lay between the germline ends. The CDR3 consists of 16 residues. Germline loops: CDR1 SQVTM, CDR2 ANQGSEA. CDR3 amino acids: CSVPKLRALSYNEQFF. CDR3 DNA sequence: TGCAGCGTTCCCAAACTCAGGGCCCTGTCCTACAATGAGCAGTTCTTC.

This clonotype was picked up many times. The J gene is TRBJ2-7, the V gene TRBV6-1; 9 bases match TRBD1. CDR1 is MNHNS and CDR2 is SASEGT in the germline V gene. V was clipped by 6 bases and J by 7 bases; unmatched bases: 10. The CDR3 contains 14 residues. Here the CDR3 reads CASSPGTGQEEQYF. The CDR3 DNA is TGTGCCAGCAGCCCCGGGACAGGGCAGGAAGAGCAGTACTTC.

The CDR3 region is CASSSRDRGLILPSGANVLTF. DNA of the CDR3: TGTGCCAGCAGTTCCCGGGACAGGGGGCTAATATTACCCTCTGGGGCCAACGTCCTGACTTTC. The genes are TRBV12-3 or TRBV12-4 and TRBJ2-6; 12 bases agree with TRBD1. This CDR3 has 21 residues. V was clipped by 4 bases and J by 0 bases; unmatched bases: 13.

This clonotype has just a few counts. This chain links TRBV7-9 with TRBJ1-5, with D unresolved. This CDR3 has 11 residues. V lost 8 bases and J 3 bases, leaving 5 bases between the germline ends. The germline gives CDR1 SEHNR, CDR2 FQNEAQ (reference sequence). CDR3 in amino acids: CASGTNQPQHF. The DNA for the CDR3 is TGTGCCAGCGGCACCAATCAGCCCCAGCATTTT.

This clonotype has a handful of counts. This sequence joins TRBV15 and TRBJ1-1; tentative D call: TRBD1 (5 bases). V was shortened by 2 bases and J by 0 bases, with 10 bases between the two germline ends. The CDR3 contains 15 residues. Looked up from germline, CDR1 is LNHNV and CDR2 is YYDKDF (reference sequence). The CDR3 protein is CATSRRQYMNTEAFF. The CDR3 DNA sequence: TGTGCCACCAGCAGACGACAGTACATGAACACTGAAGCTTTCTTT.

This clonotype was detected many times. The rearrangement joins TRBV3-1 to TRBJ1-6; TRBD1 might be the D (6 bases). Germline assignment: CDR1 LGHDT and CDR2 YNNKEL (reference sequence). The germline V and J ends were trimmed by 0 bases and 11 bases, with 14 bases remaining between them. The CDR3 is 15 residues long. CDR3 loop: CASSQELPGATPLHF. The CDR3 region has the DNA TGTGCCAGCAGCCAAGAACTCCCAGGGGCGACACCCCTCCACTTT.

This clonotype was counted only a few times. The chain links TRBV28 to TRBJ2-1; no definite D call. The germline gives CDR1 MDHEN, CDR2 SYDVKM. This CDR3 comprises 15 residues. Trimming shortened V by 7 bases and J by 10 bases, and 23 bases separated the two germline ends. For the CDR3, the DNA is TGTGCCAGCACCACCTCCGGGTCCTTCTCGAGGGAGCAGTTCTTC. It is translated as CASTTSGSFSREQFF.